A single sample is the source of the 19 T cell receptor beta chains below, sequenced in a study of a mutant IDH1 vaccine in newly diagnosed glioma. Noted time point: baseline, week 1 (first vaccination visit). Described treatment: pre-vaccination baseline after standard-of-care therapy. The table came from immunoSEQ multiplex PCR; TCRdb's copy has only in-frame clones and leaves some out. This table holds approximately 100,000 clones, 70% to 90% found once. This specimen consisted of PBMCs, obtained from a glioma patient treated with radiotherapy, temozolomide or both. These TCRs come from a woman aged 45-65 years with glioma.

The V gene is TRBV10-3, the J gene TRBJ1-2; no firm D call. With 4 bases removed from V and 2 bases from J, the gap between germline ends came to 11 bases. Germline values: CDR1 ENHRY, CDR2 SYGVKD. The CDR3 runs 14 residues. This CDR3 reads CAISGGSRNYGYTF. The CDR3 coding sequence is TGTGCCATCAGTGGGGGATCGCGAAACTATGGCTACACCTTC.

The CDR3 DNA reads as TGTGCCAGCAGCCGCCGGGACAGGGTAGGGGATGGCTACACCTTC. Protein: CASSRRDRVGDGYTF. This chain joins TRBV5-6 and TRBJ1-2; the match to TRBD1 covers 9 bases. The trim removed 4 bases at V and 6 bases at J, leaving 10 bases unmatched. The CDR3 extends over 15 amino acids. Germline V gene sequence: CDR1 SGHDT, CDR2 YYEEEE.

V gene TRBV6-5 combines with J gene TRBJ2-7, with a tentative D call TRBD2 (6 bases). The CDR3 runs to 14 residues. V was shortened by 0 bases and J by 1 base, with 7 bases between the two germline ends. Germline assignment: CDR1 MNHEY and CDR2 SVGAGI. CDR3 in DNA: TGTGCCAGCAGTTACTCGGAGGGTTCCTACGAGCAGTACTTC. Translation gives CASSYSEGSYEQYF.

This chain links TRBV10-1 with TRBJ2-3; D is uncertain. CDR1 is WNHNN and CDR2 is SYGVQD in the germline V gene (reference sequence). The germline V and J ends were trimmed by 3 bases and 0 bases, with 7 bases remaining between them. The CDR3 has 14 amino acids. The CDR3 reads CASSDGASTDTQYF. The CDR3, as DNA: TGCGCCAGCAGTGATGGCGCTAGCACAGATACGCAGTATTTT.

This chain connects TRBV30 to TRBJ2-3, with 8 bases that match TRBD1. The CDR3 spans 15 residues. V gave up 3 bases and J gave up 4 bases; unmatched junction bases: 9. The germline V gene has CDR1 GTSNPN and CDR2 SVGIG (reference sequence). The DNA of the CDR3 is TGTGCCTGGAGCCCGGGAACAGGGGGTTCAGATACGCAGTATTTT. Residues: CAWSPGTGGSDTQYF.

The chain carries TRBV9 and TRBJ2-5; 8 bases are shared with TRBD1. J lost 5 bases, V lost 4 bases, and 4 bases had no gene match. CDR1 SGDLS and CDR2 YYNGEE come from the germline V gene. The CDR3 has 13 amino acids. CDR3 nucleotides: TGTGCCAGCAGCATACGACAGGGGGAGACCCAGTACTTC. Protein sequence: CASSIRQGETQYF.

The chain joins TRBV5-1 to TRBJ2-7; D might be TRBD1 (7 bases). V was clipped by 6 bases and J by 0 bases, with 13 bases between them. Germline V gene data show CDR1 as SGHRS and CDR2 as YFSETQ. The CDR3 is made up of 14 amino acids. CDR3 amino acids: CASTAGQSSYEQYF. CDR3 DNA sequence: TGCGCCAGCACCGCGGGACAGAGCTCCTACGAGCAGTACTTC.

The chain employs TRBV19 and TRBJ2-2; maybe TRBD1 (5 bases). Trimming took off 6 bases at V and 6 bases at J, with 14 bases between the two ends. Germline assignment: CDR1 LNHDA and CDR2 SQIVND (reference sequence). There are 14 residues in the CDR3. The CDR3 spells CASRGEGWAGELFF. CDR3 sequence (DNA): TGTGCCAGTAGAGGGGAAGGCTGGGCCGGGGAGCTGTTTTTT. Full variable domain (rest looked up from reference TRBV19 and TRBJ2-2): DGGITQSPKYLFRKEGQNVTLSCEQNLNHDAMYWYRQDPGQGLRLIYYSQIVNDFQKGDIAEGYSVSREKKESFPLTVTSAQKNPTAFYLCASRGEGWAGELFFGEGSRLTVL.

This clone was found a few times. The gene calls are TRBV7-9 and TRBJ1-1, with TRBD1 matching over 10 bases. CDR1 is SEHNR, CDR2 FQNEAQ, per germline (reference sequence). This CDR3 is 15 amino acids long. V lost 5 bases, J lost 5 bases, and 8 bases stayed unmatched. The chain's CDR3 is CASSPWTGGKTEAFF. The DNA of the CDR3 is TGTGCCAGCAGCCCCTGGACAGGGGGAAAGACTGAAGCTTTCTTT.

The genes are TRBV29-1 and TRBJ2-6, with TRBD1 identical over 7 bases. With 6 bases clipped from V and 0 bases from J, the junction kept 5 bases outside the gene matches. Germline CDR1 reads SQVTM; CDR2 reads ANQGSEA. The CDR3 spans 15 residues. DNA of the CDR3: TGCAGCGTCGGGACAGCAAACTCTGGGGCCAACGTCCTGACTTTC. As protein: CSVGTANSGANVLTF.

This sequence joins TRBV11-2 and TRBJ2-7, with TRBD2 matching 8 bases. The CDR3 runs to 15 residues. Trimming cost V 3 bases and J 7 bases; bases outside gene matches: 11. The germline V gene has CDR1 SGHAT and CDR2 FQNNGV. In DNA form, the CDR3 reads TGTGCCAGCAGCTTTCCCGGGACTAGACGAAAAGAGCAGTACTTC. Residues: CASSFPGTRRKEQYF.

The chain uses TRBV5-4 and TRBJ2-1, with 11 bases fitting TRBD2. V was clipped by 5 bases and J by 7 bases; unmatched bases: 11. CDR3 length: 16 residues. From germline, CDR1 is SGHNT and CDR2 YYREEE (reference sequence). The CDR3 sequence: CASSLIAGGPRNEQFF. The CDR3 nucleotides are TGTGCCAGCAGTCTTATAGCGGGAGGGCCACGGAATGAGCAGTTCTTC.

This clone has just a few counts. Distinct nucleotide sequences in the sample also encode this CDR3. The V call is TRBV15, the J call TRBJ2-5; weak D call: TRBD2 (7 bases). Trimming removed 6 bases at V and 5 bases at J, with 13 bases between. CDR1 is LNHNV, CDR2 YYDKDF, per germline (reference sequence). The CDR3 is 13 amino acids. The DNA for the CDR3 is TGTGCCACCAGAGAGGGGGGGAGGGAGACCCAGTACTTC. Residues: CATREGGRETQYF.

The chain links TRBV6-6 to TRBJ2-5; tentative D call: TRBD2 (7 bases). From germline, CDR1 is MNHNY and CDR2 SVGAGI (reference sequence). V lost 2 bases to trimming and J lost 0 bases, with 13 bases between them. The CDR3 consists of 16 residues. CDR3 in DNA: TGTGCCAGCAGTTACCCTGGGGGGGCGTACCAAGAGACCCAGTACTTC. Its protein product is CASSYPGGAYQETQYF.

The chain employs TRBV5-1 and TRBJ2-7; the D gene is possibly TRBD1 (8 bases). Looked up from germline, CDR1 is SGHRS and CDR2 is YFSETQ. The CDR3 runs to 16 residues. Trimming cost V 4 bases and J 3 bases, with 20 bases left between them. The CDR3 bases are TGCGCCAGCAGCCCCGGGGAGGGGACAGGCGGCTACGAGCAGTACTTC. This translates into CASSPGEGTGGYEQYF. Based on the CDR3 plus reference TRBV5-1 and TRBJ2-7, the full variable domain is KAGVTQTPRYLIKTRGQQVTLSCSPISGHRSVSWYQQTPGQGLQFLFEYFSETQRNKGNFPGRFSGRQFSNSRSEMNVSTLELGDSALYLCASSPGEGTGGYEQYFGPGTRLTVT.

This chain connects TRBV4-1 to TRBJ2-3, with 10 nucleotides matching TRBD1. Germline values: CDR1 MGHRA, CDR2 YSYEKL. The ends lost 5 bases at V and 2 bases at J; junction bases unmatched: 7. This CDR3 is built from 16 residues. Here the CDR3 reads CASSRRDRGNTDTQYF. The CDR3 DNA follows: TGCGCCAGCAGCAGACGGGACAGGGGAAACACAGATACGCAGTATTTT.

The chain links TRBV25-1 to TRBJ2-1; 8 bases map to TRBD1. V was clipped by 5 bases and J by 7 bases; unmatched bases: 1. Looked up from germline, CDR1 is MGHDK and CDR2 is SYGVNS. CDR3 length: 12 residues. In DNA, the CDR3 is TGTGCCAGCAGTTACAGGGGGAATGAGCAGTTCTTC. It translates to CASSYRGNEQFF.

V usage is TRBV11-3 and J usage is TRBJ2-7, with 10 bases that match TRBD1. The CDR3 runs to 15 residues. After removal of 5 bases from V and 6 bases from J, the junction contained 10 bases not matched to a gene. Germline CDR1 and CDR2: SGHNT and YENEEA. The CDR3 here is CASSLSGQGISEQYF. CDR3 nucleotide sequence: TGTGCCAGCAGCCTGTCGGGACAGGGGATAAGCGAGCAGTACTTC.

This chain joins TRBV5-4 and TRBJ2-1; 9 bases are shared with TRBD1. Trimming removed 5 bases from V and 6 bases from J; junction bases left unmatched: 3. The germline V gene has CDR1 SGHNT and CDR2 YYREEE (reference sequence). The CDR3 loop spans 13 amino acids. For the CDR3, the DNA is TGTGCCAGCAGTTGGGGACAGGGCAATGAGCAGTTCTTC. Translating gives CASSWGQGNEQFF.